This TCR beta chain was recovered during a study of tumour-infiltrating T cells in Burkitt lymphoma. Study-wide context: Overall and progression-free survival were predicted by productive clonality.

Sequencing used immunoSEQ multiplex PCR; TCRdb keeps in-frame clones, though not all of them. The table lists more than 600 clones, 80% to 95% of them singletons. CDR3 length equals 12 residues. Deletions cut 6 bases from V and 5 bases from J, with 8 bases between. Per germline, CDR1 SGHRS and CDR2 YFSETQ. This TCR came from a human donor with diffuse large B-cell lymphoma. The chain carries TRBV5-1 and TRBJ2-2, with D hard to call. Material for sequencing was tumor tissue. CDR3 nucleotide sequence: TGCGCCAGCACAAGAGTGACCGGGGAGCTGTTTTTT. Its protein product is CASTRVTGELFF.